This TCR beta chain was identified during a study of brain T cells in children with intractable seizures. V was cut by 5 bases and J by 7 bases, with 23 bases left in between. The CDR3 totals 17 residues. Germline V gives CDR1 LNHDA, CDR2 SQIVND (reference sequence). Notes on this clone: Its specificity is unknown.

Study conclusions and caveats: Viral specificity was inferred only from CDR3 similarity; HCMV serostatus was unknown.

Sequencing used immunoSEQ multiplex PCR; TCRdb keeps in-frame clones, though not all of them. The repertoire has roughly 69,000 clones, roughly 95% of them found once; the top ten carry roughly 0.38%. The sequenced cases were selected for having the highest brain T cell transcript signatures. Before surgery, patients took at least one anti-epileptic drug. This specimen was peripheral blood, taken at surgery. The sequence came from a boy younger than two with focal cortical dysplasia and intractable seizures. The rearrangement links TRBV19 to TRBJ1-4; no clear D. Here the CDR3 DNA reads TGTGCCAGTAGTTTCCCTCGTAACGCCCTAGGTAGTGAAAAACTGTTTTTT. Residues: CASSFPRNALGSEKLFF.